This T cell receptor beta chain is drawn from a study of blood T cell repertoires in COVID-19. There are 13 residues in the CDR3. Germline V gene lookup returns CDR1 SGHRS and CDR2 YFSETQ. V was trimmed by 1 base and J by 2 bases, leaving 7 bases between them. TCRdb's copy holds only in-frame clones and misses some; the assay was immunoSEQ multiplex PCR. The sample carries hundreds of thousands of clones, approximately 90% recorded once. The sequenced sample consisted of peripheral blood. The J gene is TRBJ2-7, the V gene TRBV5-1; possible D gene TRBD1, 6 bases. The source is a woman aged 25-40 years with active or convalescent COVID-19. CDR3 region: CASSLTGTYEQYF. CDR3 DNA: TGCGCCAGCAGCTTGACAGGGACCTACGAGCAGTACTTC.